A single sample is the source of the 23 T cell receptor beta chains below, sequenced in a study of CD8 T cells in Susac syndrome. Random-hexamer reverse transcription was applied to roughly 0.5 to 1 ug RNA. One entry per CDR3 protein results from TCRdb running MiXCR on the immunoSEQ multiplex PCR reads. Among a few hundred thousand distinct CDR3 sequences listed, 95% were seen once. Sample: CD4+ T cells from PBMCs. These receptors originate from a human donor with multiple sclerosis.

This sequence joins TRBV20-1 and TRBJ2-5, with 7 bases identical to TRBD2. Looked up from germline, CDR1 is DFQATT and CDR2 is SNEGSKA (reference sequence). The junction had 5 bases not matched to a gene; V was cut back by 2 bases and J by 2 bases. This CDR3 has 14 amino acids. The CDR3 DNA sequence: TGCAGTGCTAGAATCCCGGGGGGTCAAGAGACCCAGTACTTC. Translated: CSARIPGGQETQYF.

V is TRBV9 and J is TRBJ2-2; TRBD2 might be the D (6 bases). Deletions cut 3 bases from V and 8 bases from J, with 14 bases between. Germline values: CDR1 SGDLS, CDR2 YYNGEE. The CDR3 loop spans 14 amino acids. This chain's CDR3 is CASSAQTSWGELFF. In nucleotides, the CDR3 is TGTGCCAGCAGCGCTCAGACTAGTTGGGGGGAGCTGTTTTTT.

The V gene is TRBV12-3 or TRBV12-4, the J gene TRBJ2-5, with D unresolved. CDR3 length: 14 amino acids. The germline V and J ends were trimmed by 1 base and 4 bases, with 10 bases remaining between them. The chain's CDR3 is CASSLGELSETQYF. The CDR3 DNA sequence: TGTGCCAGCAGTTTAGGGGAACTTTCAGAGACCCAGTACTTC.

This chain joins TRBV21-1 and TRBJ2-5; the table gives TRBD2 as D, unverified against the DNA. TRBV21-1 is termed a pseudogene. There are 18 residues in the CDR3. CDR3 amino acids: CASSKELGSGAMWETQYF. As DNA, the CDR3 is TGTGCCAGCAGCAAAGAGTTGGGTAGCGGGGCGATGTGGGAGACCCAGTACTTC.

This clonotype came up once. The chain combines TRBV29-1 with TRBJ2-3, with D possibly called TRBD1 or TRBD2 (5 bases each). CDR1 is SQVTM, CDR2 ANQGSEA, per germline. The CDR3 has 13 amino acids. Trimming shortened V by 4 bases and J by 4 bases, and 12 bases separated the two germline ends. This chain's CDR3 is CSVGGRLADTQYF. The CDR3 coding sequence is TGCAGCGTTGGGGGACGGTTAGCAGATACGCAGTATTTT.

The chain joins TRBV29-1 to TRBJ2-1; D gene uncertain. From germline, CDR1 is SQVTM and CDR2 ANQGSEA. V was clipped by 2 bases and J by 5 bases, with 4 bases between them. The CDR3 is made up of 11 amino acids. The CDR3 reads CSVESDNEQFF. Written as DNA, the CDR3 is TGCAGCGTTGAAAGTGACAATGAGCAGTTCTTC.

In nucleotides, the CDR3 is TGCAGTGCTAGAGTATCCCCTCTCTCTAGCGGGGGGGCAACAGATACGCAGTATTTT. Residues: CSARVSPLSSGGATDTQYF. This chain links TRBV20-1 with TRBJ2-3; 12 positions match TRBD2. The CDR3 is 19 residues long. Germline trimming cut 1 base from V and 3 bases from J; bases unmatched to any gene: 14. The germline V gene has CDR1 DFQATT and CDR2 SNEGSKA (reference sequence).

The chain uses TRBV20-1 and TRBJ2-7; perhaps TRBD2 as D (5 bases). The germline V gene has CDR1 DFQATT and CDR2 SNEGSKA (reference sequence). The CDR3 runs 12 residues. With 1 base removed from V and 6 bases from J, the gap between germline ends came to 10 bases. The CDR3 is CSARGVGGEQYF. The CDR3 DNA is TGCAGTGCTAGAGGAGTTGGAGGCGAGCAGTACTTC.

The chain links TRBV18 to TRBJ2-1, with D possibly matching TRBD2 (6 bases). The germline gives CDR1 KGHSH, CDR2 LQKENI. With 0 bases removed from V and 6 bases from J, the gap between germline ends came to 9 bases. This CDR3 contains 14 residues. For the CDR3, the DNA is TGTGCCAGCTCACCACCAGGGACTCTCAATGAGCAGTTCTTC. Translating it yields CASSPPGTLNEQFF.

V and J are TRBV3-1 and TRBJ1-5; weak D call: TRBD1 (6 bases). The CDR3 consists of 16 residues. With 1 base removed from V and 6 bases from J, the gap between germline ends came to 16 bases. CDR1 and CDR2 (germline): LGHDT, YNNKEL (reference sequence). CDR3: CASSQAVPGGPQPQHF. As DNA, the CDR3 is TGTGCCAGCAGCCAAGCCGTTCCGGGGGGGCCTCAGCCCCAGCATTTT.

The rearrangement joins TRBV29-1 to TRBJ2-3; D is undetermined. The ends were cut back, 3 bases at V and 6 bases at J, with 10 bases in the middle. There are 12 residues in the CDR3. Per the germline V gene, CDR1 is SQVTM and CDR2 is ANQGSEA. CDR3 in DNA: TGCAGCGTTGAGCATAGCCCGGATACGCAGTATTTT. Protein product: CSVEHSPDTQYF.

The chain carries TRBV3-1 and TRBJ2-7, with D possibly TRBD1 on 6 matching bases. There are 13 residues in the CDR3. From germline, CDR1 is LGHDT and CDR2 YNNKEL (reference sequence). V was pared by 3 bases and J by 2 bases, with 8 bases between. The CDR3, as DNA: TGTGCCAGCAGCCAGGGACACCCCTACGAGCAGTACTTC. It codes for CASSQGHPYEQYF.

The chain links TRBV28 to TRBJ1-2; tentatively, D is TRBD1 (5 bases). The CDR3 extends over 12 amino acids. In germline, CDR1 is MDHEN, CDR2 SYDVKM. V gave up 6 bases and J gave up 8 bases, with 13 bases separating them. CDR3 in amino acids: CASSPGLRGYTF. The CDR3 DNA reads as TGTGCCAGCAGCCCGGGGCTGAGGGGCTACACCTTC.

The chain has TRBV6-6 and TRBJ2-7; D gene ambiguous. The CDR3 has 12 residues. The germline V and J ends were trimmed by 6 bases and 3 bases, with 9 bases remaining between them. Germline V gene lookup returns CDR1 MNHNY and CDR2 SVGAGI (reference sequence). The CDR3 coding sequence is TGTGCCAGCAGACCCCTTTGCTACGAGCAGTACTTC. Its protein product is CASRPLCYEQYF.

The rearrangement uses TRBV25-1 and TRBJ2-7, with 9 bases fitting TRBD1. Germline CDR1 MGHDK, CDR2 SYGVNS. The CDR3 spans 14 residues. Trimming removed 6 bases from V and 2 bases from J; junction bases left unmatched: 5. CDR3 sequence: CASSRTGAAYEQYF. For the CDR3, the DNA is TGTGCCAGCAGCCGGACAGGGGCAGCCTACGAGCAGTACTTC.

The chain combines TRBV20-1 with TRBJ1-2; no reliable D call. CDR1 DFQATT and CDR2 SNEGSKA come from the germline V gene (reference sequence). V lost 5 bases and J 6 bases, leaving 7 bases between the germline ends. CDR3 size: 10 residues. The CDR3 region is CSAESDGYTF. The CDR3 coding sequence is TGCAGTGCTGAGAGTGATGGCTACACCTTC.

The V gene is TRBV5-1, the J gene TRBJ1-5; 7 nucleotides line up with TRBD1. The V segment lost 8 bases and the J segment 1 base; nucleotides outside the gene matches: 9. The CDR3 sequence is 15 residues long. CDR1 is SGHRS, CDR2 YFSETQ, per germline. CDR3 protein: CASRTGVGSNQPQHF. The CDR3 region has the DNA TGCGCCAGTAGAACAGGGGTTGGGAGCAATCAGCCCCAGCATTTT.

The chain links TRBV21-1 to TRBJ2-7; whether TRBD2, the table's D call, matches the DNA was not checked. TRBV21-1 is noted as a pseudogene. The CDR3 covers 11 residues. The DNA for the CDR3 is TGTGGGGGAGGAAGGGGCTACGAGCAGTACTTC. Encoded protein: CGGGRGYEQYF.

The chain uses TRBV15 and TRBJ2-5; D is ambiguous. The CDR3 contains 13 residues. Germline V gene sequence: CDR1 LNHNV, CDR2 YYDKDF (reference sequence). Trimming left V 0 bases short and J 1 base short, with 3 bases between. The CDR3 loop is CATSRDFQETQYF. Here the CDR3 DNA reads TGTGCCACCAGCAGAGACTTCCAAGAGACCCAGTACTTC.

The chain employs TRBV29-1 and TRBJ1-1, with D possibly being TRBD1 (5 bases). Germline V CDR1 and CDR2: SQVTM, ANQGSEA. CDR3 length equals 16 residues. The V gene lost 5 bases and the J gene lost 1 base, with 20 bases spanning the gap. The CDR3 loop is CSVSRGPQGGNTEAFF. The CDR3 nucleotides read TGCAGCGTTTCGAGGGGCCCGCAGGGAGGGAACACTGAAGCTTTCTTT.

This chain links TRBV29-1 with TRBJ1-2; tentatively, D is TRBD1 (5 bases). Looked up from germline, CDR1 is SQVTM and CDR2 is ANQGSEA. Trimming left V 4 bases short and J 2 bases short, with 8 bases between. The CDR3 extends over 12 amino acids. The CDR3 reads CSVVRGNYGYTF. CDR3 bases: TGCAGCGTTGTCCGGGGGAACTATGGCTACACCTTC.

This chain uses TRBV23-1 with TRBJ2-5; 8 bases agree with TRBD2. TRBV23-1 is an ORF, and what it does is uncertain. There are 14 residues in the CDR3. Trimming cost V 6 bases and J 5 bases; bases outside gene matches: 8. For the CDR3, the DNA is TGCGCCAGCAGCCGGACTAGCCGCTCGGAGACCCAGTACTTC. Amino acids: CASSRTSRSETQYF.

The rearrangement joins TRBV7-2 to TRBJ2-1, with D unresolved. This CDR3 region has 14 residues. V was shortened by 2 bases and J by 2 bases, with 7 bases between the two germline ends. CDR1 and CDR2 from the germline V gene are SGHTA and FQGNSA. The CDR3 bases are TGTGCCAGCAGCTTAAGCCCCCCCTACAATGAGCAGTTCTTC. Protein: CASSLSPPYNEQFF.